Following are 17 T cell receptor beta chains from one sample sequenced in a study of T cell changes during pregnancy in multiple sclerosis. Assay used: immunoSEQ multiplex PCR; TCRdb lists only in-frame clones, some missing. The sample consists of tens of thousands of clones, approximately 90% of them appearing once. Specimen: CD4+ T cells from peripheral blood mononuclear cells, collected before pregnancy. The origin of the receptors is a female donor with multiple sclerosis, enrolled in a pregnancy study.

The chain recombines TRBV29-1 with TRBJ2-7; D is possibly TRBD2 (6 bases). The CDR3 is made up of 13 amino acids. CDR1 is SQVTM and CDR2 is ANQGSEA in the germline V gene. Trimming stripped 4 bases from V and 3 bases from J, with 13 bases between. For the CDR3, the DNA is TGCAGCGTTGCTCGACCGGGACTCTACGAGCAGTACTTC. It codes for CSVARPGLYEQYF.

The chain carries TRBV6-5 and TRBJ2-7, with a possible D match to TRBD1 (6 bases). Germline V gene lookup returns CDR1 MNHEY and CDR2 SVGAGI. Trimming removed 0 bases from V and 2 bases from J, with 11 bases in between. This CDR3 has 15 amino acids. CDR3 loop: CASSYSMTGTYEQYF. The CDR3, as DNA: TGTGCCAGCAGTTACTCGATGACAGGAACCTACGAGCAGTACTTC.

The table lists this clone with a count of one. V gene TRBV7-2 combines with J gene TRBJ2-1; 9 nucleotides align to TRBD2. Germline V gene data show CDR1 as SGHTA and CDR2 as FQGNSA. The V gene end was trimmed by 1 base and the J gene end by 7 bases; junction bases not matched to a gene: 8. This CDR3 is built from 16 residues. As DNA, the CDR3 is TGTGCCAGCAGCTTAGGTCCGGCGGGGGGGCAGAATGAGCAGTTCTTC. It yields the protein CASSLGPAGGQNEQFF. The variable domain in full, with the rest retrieved from reference TRBV7-2 and TRBJ2-1, is GAGVSQSPSNKVTEKGKDVELRCDPISGHTALYWYRQSLGQGLEFLIYFQGNSAPDKSGLPSDRFSAERTGGSVSTLTIQRTQQEDSAVYLCASSLGPAGGQNEQFFGPGTRLTVL.

The gene calls are TRBV18 and TRBJ2-7; 7 nucleotides line up with TRBD1. The V segment lost 4 bases and the J segment 4 bases; nucleotides outside the gene matches: 10. This CDR3 has 15 residues. The germline V gene has CDR1 KGHSH and CDR2 LQKENI. The CDR3 loop reads CASSQGQGEIYEQYF. The DNA of the CDR3 is TGTGCCAGCTCACAGGGGCAGGGGGAGATATACGAGCAGTACTTC.

The V and J genes are TRBV6-1 and TRBJ2-7, with no clear D. The germline V gene has CDR1 MNHNS and CDR2 SASEGT. The CDR3 has 15 residues. The ends were cut back, 7 bases at V and 5 bases at J, with 21 bases in the middle. The CDR3 sequence: CASTGGATIYHEQYF. The CDR3 DNA reads TGTGCCAGCACTGGCGGAGCTACTATCTACCACGAGCAGTACTTC.

V and J are TRBV14 and TRBJ2-7; 13 bases are a match to TRBD2. With 5 bases clipped from V and 3 bases from J, the junction kept 4 bases outside the gene matches. CDR3 length: 15 amino acids. The germline V gene encodes CDR1 SGHDN and CDR2 FVKESK. In DNA form, the CDR3 reads TGTGCCAGCAGCTTGACTAGCGGGAGGTTCTACGAGCAGTACTTC. This sequence encodes CASSLTSGRFYEQYF.

The chain couples TRBV7-8 to TRBJ2-4, with 7 bases aligning to TRBD1. Germline-derived CDR1 and CDR2 are SGHVS and FQNEAQ. The CDR3 covers 15 residues. Losses at the gene ends were 2 bases for V and 4 bases for J; bases not matched to a gene: 5. The CDR3 region is CASSLPGTEKNIQYF. CDR3 coding DNA: TGTGCCAGCAGCTTACCCGGGACAGAGAAAAACATTCAGTACTTC.

The V call is TRBV7-8, the J call TRBJ1-5; 10 bases map to TRBD1. The CDR3 extends over 15 amino acids. J gave up 2 bases and V 3 bases, and 1 base lay outside the gene matches. Looked up from germline, CDR1 is SGHVS and CDR2 is FQNEAQ. CDR3 in amino acids: CASSLGQGRNQPQHF. In DNA, the CDR3 is TGTGCCAGCAGCTTGGGACAGGGGCGCAATCAGCCCCAGCATTTT.

The chain links TRBV28 to TRBJ2-7; D unclear. The CDR3 length is 15 residues. Germline CDR1 MDHEN, CDR2 SYDVKM. The V and J ends lost 1 base and 2 bases respectively, with 12 bases between them. CDR3 in DNA: TGTGCCAGCAGTTTATTATCCCTCGCAGCCTACGAGCAGTACTTC. Translating it yields CASSLLSLAAYEQYF.

CDR3 coding DNA: TGTGCCAGCAGTTTAAGGACTAGCGGCCCAGATACGCAGTATTTT. Residues: CASSLRTSGPDTQYF. The chain couples TRBV6-5 to TRBJ2-3; TRBD2 agrees at 10 bases. The CDR3 is made up of 15 amino acids. V gave up 4 bases and J gave up 4 bases; unmatched junction bases: 5. The germline CDR1 and CDR2 sequences are MNHEY and SVGAGI.

The V gene is TRBV11-3, the J gene TRBJ2-7; perhaps TRBD2 as D (5 bases). CDR1 SGHNT and CDR2 YENEEA come from the germline V gene. V lost 5 bases to trimming and J lost 3 bases, with 14 bases between them. This CDR3 spans 14 amino acids. CDR3 bases: TGTGCCAGCAGCGTGGCTAGCTACTACTACGAGCAGTACTTC. It yields the protein CASSVASYYYEQYF. The entire variable domain, with the rest obtained from reference TRBV11-3 and TRBJ2-7, is as follows: EAGVVQSPRYKIIEKKQPVAFWCNPISGHNTLYWYLQNLGQGPELLIRYENEEAVDDSQLPKDRFSAERLKGVDSTLKIQPAELGDSAVYLCASSVASYYYEQYFGPGTRLTVT.

A single count supports this clone. Other DNA sequences of this sample code for an identical CDR3. The chain uses TRBV19 and TRBJ1-2; maybe TRBD1 (6 bases). Trimming pared 6 bases from V and 3 bases from J, leaving 11 bases between. This CDR3 contains 13 residues. Germline values: CDR1 LNHDA, CDR2 SQIVND (reference sequence). The CDR3 region is CASSLTGDYGYTF. The CDR3 DNA follows: TGTGCCAGTAGCCTGACAGGAGACTATGGCTACACCTTC. The full variable domain, rest sourced from reference TRBV19 and TRBJ1-2, is DGGITQSPKYLFRKEGQNVTLSCEQNLNHDAMYWYRQDPGQGLRLIYYSQIVNDFQKGDIAEGYSVSREKKESFPLTVTSAQKNPTAFYLCASSLTGDYGYTFGSGTRLTVV.

The chain joins TRBV19 to TRBJ2-5, with 12 bases matching TRBD2. The V segment lost 5 bases and the J segment 5 bases; nucleotides outside the gene matches: 3. From germline, CDR1 is LNHDA and CDR2 SQIVND (reference sequence). The CDR3 extends over 14 amino acids. CDR3 in DNA: TGTGCCAGTAGTGGACTAGCGGGAATGGAGACCCAGTACTTC. This gives the protein CASSGLAGMETQYF. Variable domain in full (rest from reference TRBV19 and TRBJ2-5): DGGITQSPKYLFRKEGQNVTLSCEQNLNHDAMYWYRQDPGQGLRLIYYSQIVNDFQKGDIAEGYSVSREKKESFPLTVTSAQKNPTAFYLCASSGLAGMETQYFGPGTRLLVL.

The V gene is TRBV28, the J gene TRBJ1-3; D is unresolved. V dropped 5 bases and J dropped 4 bases, with 12 bases sitting between them. This CDR3 contains 14 residues. Germline CDR1 is MDHEN and CDR2 is SYDVKM. The CDR3 nucleotides are TGTGCCAGCAGTGCCAGGTTAATCGGAAACACCATATATTTT. Translation: CASSARLIGNTIYF.

This clone turned up a few times. The chain is built from TRBV6-6 and TRBJ2-7; TRBD1 matches 8 bases. The J segment lost 0 bases and the V segment lost 1 base, leaving 2 bases of the junction unmatched. The CDR3 length is 15 residues. The V gene's germline CDR1 is MNHNY and CDR2 SVGAGI (reference sequence). CDR3 sequence (DNA): TGTGCCAGCAGTTACTTCGGACAGGGCTCCTACGAGCAGTACTTC. This codes for CASSYFGQGSYEQYF.

About this clone itself: The same CDR3 arises from other DNA sequences in this sample as well. The rearrangement uses TRBV5-1 and TRBJ1-5; D unresolved. The CDR3 is 14 residues long. Germline loops: CDR1 SGHRS, CDR2 YFSETQ. V shed 0 bases and J shed 2 bases, with 6 bases lying between them. CDR3: CASSLGTGNQPQHF. CDR3 bases: TGCGCCAGCAGCTTGGGCACAGGCAATCAGCCCCAGCATTTT.

This chain uses TRBV14 with TRBJ2-7, with 11 bases lining up with TRBD1. The CDR3 runs 15 residues. Unmatched junction bases numbered 1, after V lost 1 base and J lost 2 bases. Germline CDR1 is SGHDN and CDR2 is FVKESK. The CDR3 sequence is CASSQGTGGPYEQYF. CDR3 DNA sequence: TGTGCCAGCAGCCAAGGGACAGGGGGCCCCTACGAGCAGTACTTC.